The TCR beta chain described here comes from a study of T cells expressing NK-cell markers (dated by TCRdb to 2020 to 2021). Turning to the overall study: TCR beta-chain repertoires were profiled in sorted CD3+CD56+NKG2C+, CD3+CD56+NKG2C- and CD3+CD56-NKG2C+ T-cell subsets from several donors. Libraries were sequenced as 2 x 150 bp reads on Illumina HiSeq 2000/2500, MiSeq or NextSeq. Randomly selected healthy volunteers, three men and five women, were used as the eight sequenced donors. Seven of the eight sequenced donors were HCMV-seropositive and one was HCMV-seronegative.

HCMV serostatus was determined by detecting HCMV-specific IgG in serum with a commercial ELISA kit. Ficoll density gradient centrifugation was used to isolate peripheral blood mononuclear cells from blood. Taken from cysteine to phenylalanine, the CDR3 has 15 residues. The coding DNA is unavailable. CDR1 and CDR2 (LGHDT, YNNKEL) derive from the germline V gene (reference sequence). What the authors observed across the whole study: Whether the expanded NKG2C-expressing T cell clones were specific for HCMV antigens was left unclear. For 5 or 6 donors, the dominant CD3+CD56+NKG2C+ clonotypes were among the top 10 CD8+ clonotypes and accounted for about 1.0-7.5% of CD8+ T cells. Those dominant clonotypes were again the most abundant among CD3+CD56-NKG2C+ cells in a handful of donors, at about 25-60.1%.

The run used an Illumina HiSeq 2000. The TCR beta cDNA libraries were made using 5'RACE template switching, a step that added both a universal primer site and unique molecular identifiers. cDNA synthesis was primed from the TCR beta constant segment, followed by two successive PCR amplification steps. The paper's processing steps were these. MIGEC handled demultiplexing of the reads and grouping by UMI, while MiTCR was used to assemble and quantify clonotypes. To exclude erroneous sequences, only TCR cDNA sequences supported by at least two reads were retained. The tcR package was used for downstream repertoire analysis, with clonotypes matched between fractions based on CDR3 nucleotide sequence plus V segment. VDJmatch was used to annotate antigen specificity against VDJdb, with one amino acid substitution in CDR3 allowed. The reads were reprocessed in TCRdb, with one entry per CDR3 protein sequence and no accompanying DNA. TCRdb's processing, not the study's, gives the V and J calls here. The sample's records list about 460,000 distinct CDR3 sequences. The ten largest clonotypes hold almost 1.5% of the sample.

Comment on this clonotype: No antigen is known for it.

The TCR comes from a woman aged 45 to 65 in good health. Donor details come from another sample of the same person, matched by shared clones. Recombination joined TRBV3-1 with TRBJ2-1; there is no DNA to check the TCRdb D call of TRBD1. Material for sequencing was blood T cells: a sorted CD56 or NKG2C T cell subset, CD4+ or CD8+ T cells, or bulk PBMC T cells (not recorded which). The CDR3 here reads CASSRELGGLDEQFF.